This TCR beta chain comes out of a study of identical twins. V lost 3 bases and J lost 6, with 8 bases in between. CDR3 length equals 12 residues. The germline CDR1 and CDR2 sequences are MNHEY and SMNVEV (reference sequence). General study results and limits: Models underpredicted monozygotic twin sharing of out-of-frame TCR alpha. Out-of-frame alpha sequences shared between twins exhibited an excess of low generation probability. The analysis was cross-sectional rather than longitudinal within donors.

A word on this clonotype: Its matching antigen is unknown.

Using its own MiXCR run on the 5' RACE reads, TCRdb lists one record per CDR3 protein. This table holds around 1.7 million distinct CDR3 sequences, less than 40% found once. The TCR sequence derives from a newborn girl in good health. The chain employs TRBV27 and TRBJ1-1; D not resolved. Source material: cord blood. CDR3 sequence reads: CASSFKGAEAFF. The CDR3 region has the DNA TGTGCCAGCAGTTTCAAGGGTGCTGAAGCTTTCTTT.